What follows are 16 T cell receptor beta chains derived from one specimen sequenced in a study of shared clonotypes between healthy human individuals. Using immunoSEQ multiplex PCR, the repertoire was profiled, and TCRdb retains in-frame clones only, with some absent. The sample contains a few million clones, approximately 94% of which appear only once. Sequencing used naive CD4+ T cells sorted from blood. As to subset: CD45RA+ positively selected. These receptors came from a man aged 18 to 29 in good health.

Note on this clone: This sample includes further DNA sequences coding for the same CDR3. The chain uses TRBV7-2 and TRBJ2-7; 7 nucleotides agree with TRBD1. Germline CDR1 reads SGHTA; CDR2 reads FQGNSA. V gave up 1 base and J gave up 4 bases; unmatched junction bases: 7. The CDR3 has 15 amino acids. CDR3 nucleotide sequence: TGTGCCAGCAGCTTAGGACAGGGTATTTCATACGAGCAGTACTTC. It codes for CASSLGQGISYEQYF.

As to this clone: Within the sample, other DNA sequences also encode this same CDR3. J is TRBJ1-1 and V is TRBV6-1; D call uncertain. The V gene lost 3 bases and the J gene lost 1 base, with 6 bases spanning the gap. Germline values: CDR1 MNHNS, CDR2 SASEGT. The CDR3 is 13 residues long. CDR3 DNA: TGTGCCAGCAGTGACACGGGGAACACTGAAGCTTTCTTT. It specifies CASSDTGNTEAFF.

The chain recombines TRBV10-3 with TRBJ2-3, with TRBD2 matching 8 bases. This CDR3 region has 14 residues. The V segment lost 7 bases and the J segment 0 bases; nucleotides outside the gene matches: 3. Germline V gives CDR1 ENHRY, CDR2 SYGVKD. CDR3: CAINAGGSTDTQYF. Here the CDR3 DNA reads TGTGCCATCAATGCGGGGGGAAGCACAGATACGCAGTATTTT.

V gene TRBV5-1 combines with J gene TRBJ2-1, with a possible D match to TRBD1 (6 bases). In germline, CDR1 is SGHRS, CDR2 YFSETQ. This CDR3 has 15 residues. V was pared by 2 bases and J by 1 base, with 10 bases between. The CDR3 nucleotides are TGCGCCAGCAGCTTCGGGACAACGTCCTACAATGAGCAGTTCTTC. Protein sequence: CASSFGTTSYNEQFF.

This chain links TRBV11-3 with TRBJ2-1; TRBD2 might be the D (5 bases). The germline CDR1 and CDR2 sequences are SGHNT and YENEEA. V was trimmed by 5 bases and J by 6 bases, leaving 11 bases between them. The CDR3 has 13 amino acids. The CDR3 DNA is TGTGCCAGCAGCGCCTTGACTACCAATGAGCAGTTCTTC. It is translated as CASSALTTNEQFF.

This chain connects TRBV5-6 to TRBJ1-1, with unresolved D. V was clipped by 0 bases and J by 0 bases, with 9 bases between them. The CDR3 covers 15 residues. Germline assignment: CDR1 SGHDT and CDR2 YYEEEE. The CDR3 bases are TGTGCCAGCAGCTTGGCCACCTTCCTGAACACTGAAGCTTTCTTT. Its translation: CASSLATFLNTEAFF.

The chain carries TRBV19 and TRBJ1-1; weak D call: TRBD1 (6 bases). Trimming removed 3 bases at V and 11 bases at J, with 10 bases between. CDR3 length: 11 residues. Per germline, CDR1 LNHDA and CDR2 SQIVND (reference sequence). The CDR3 nucleotides read TGTGCCAGTAGTATTAACAGGGTCGCTTTCTTT. This gives the protein CASSINRVAFF.

The chain combines TRBV5-4 with TRBJ2-3; TRBD2 agrees at 14 bases. V was clipped by 4 bases and J by 3 bases; unmatched bases: 10. CDR1 and CDR2 from the germline V gene are SGHNT and YYREEE (reference sequence). The CDR3 spans 18 residues. The CDR3 reads CASSRGTSGGGSTDTQYF. In DNA form, the CDR3 reads TGTGCCAGCAGCCGCGGGACTAGCGGGGGAGGGTCGACAGATACGCAGTATTTT.

The chain joins TRBV29-1 to TRBJ1-2; no clear D gene. Trimming stripped 4 bases from V and 1 base from J, with 13 bases between. This CDR3 contains 14 residues. CDR1 and CDR2 from the germline V gene are SQVTM and ANQGSEA. The CDR3 coding sequence is TGCAGCGTTGTCCCCCCGTCTTATAACTATGGCTACACCTTC. Amino acids: CSVVPPSYNYGYTF.

The chain links TRBV28 to TRBJ1-4, with D unresolved. Germline lookup yields CDR1 MDHEN and CDR2 SYDVKM. This CDR3 is built from 13 residues. V lost 1 base, J lost 7 bases, and 7 bases lay in between. CDR3 DNA: TGTGCCAGCAGTTTATACCAACTTGAAAAACTGTTTTTT. Translated, it gives CASSLYQLEKLFF.

CDR3 in amino acids: CASSFKNSGANVLTF. The CDR3 region has the DNA TGTGCCAGCAGCTTTAAGAATTCGGGGGCCAACGTCCTGACTTTC. V usage is TRBV5-6 and J usage is TRBJ2-6; no definite D call. V lost 2 bases and J 4 bases, leaving 10 bases between the germline ends. The CDR3 contains 15 residues. Per the germline V gene, CDR1 is SGHDT and CDR2 is YYEEEE.

The J gene is TRBJ1-6, the V gene TRBV6-6; D might be TRBD1 (5 bases). CDR1 MNHNY and CDR2 SVGAGI come from the germline V gene (reference sequence). This CDR3 spans 14 amino acids. Trimming left V 2 bases short and J 6 bases short, with 8 bases between. CDR3: CASSYIGGNSPLHF. The CDR3 bases are TGTGCCAGCAGTTACATTGGGGGTAATTCACCCCTCCACTTT.

This clone is a singleton in its sample. CDR3 in DNA: TGTGCCAGCAAAACAACAGGGGAAATGAACACTGAAGCTTTCTTT. It encodes CASKTTGEMNTEAFF. The chain carries TRBV6-5 and TRBJ1-1; TRBD1 aligns across 7 bases. The V segment lost 7 bases and the J segment 0 bases; nucleotides outside the gene matches: 8. The CDR3 has 15 amino acids. The germline CDR1 and CDR2 sequences are MNHEY and SVGAGI.

V gene TRBV5-1 combines with J gene TRBJ2-5, with a weak D call TRBD1 (6 bases). The V end lost 5 bases, the J end lost 5 bases, and 13 bases lay between the germline ends. The CDR3 is 13 residues long. CDR1 is SGHRS and CDR2 is YFSETQ in the germline V gene. As DNA, the CDR3 is TGCGCCAGCAGGCCAGGGGATAGGGAGACCCAGTACTTC. Its protein is CASRPGDRETQYF.

This chain links TRBV5-1 with TRBJ1-1, with 9 positions matching TRBD1. This CDR3 has 14 residues. The germline gives CDR1 SGHRS, CDR2 YFSETQ. V was pared by 5 bases and J by 4 bases, with 6 bases of the junction left unmatched. For the CDR3, the DNA is TGCGCCAGCAGACCCGGGACAGGGTTCACTGAAGCTTTCTTT. Protein sequence: CASRPGTGFTEAFF.

This clone was counted a single time. The chain is built from TRBV18 and TRBJ2-7; TRBD1 agrees at 9 bases. This CDR3 region has 14 residues. Germline lookup yields CDR1 KGHSH and CDR2 LQKENI. V gave up 2 bases and J gave up 4 bases; unmatched junction bases: 3. CDR3 residues: CASSPGTGWYEQYF. The DNA for the CDR3 is TGTGCCAGCTCACCAGGGACAGGGTGGTACGAGCAGTACTTC.